Detailed here is one TCR beta chain. The CDR3 is 15 amino acids. CDR1 LNHDA and CDR2 SQIVND come from the germline V gene (reference sequence). Unmatched junction bases numbered 7, after V lost 7 bases and J lost 2 bases. The sample belongs to a study of blood T cell repertoires in COVID-19. Study in general: Samples taken during acute and convalescent COVID-19 were collected in the United States, Italy and Spain. In each case, the material was cDNA or gDNA derived from T cells, B-cell-depleted T cells, or PBMCs.

In the original analysis: From reference gene primer amplification, estimates of nucleated cell counts were derived. Some clones are missing from TCRdb's copy, which holds only in-frame ones; the method was immunoSEQ multiplex PCR. V and J calls and clone size are copied from that table; D and trimming were computed from the DNA. The data show approximately 150,000 clones, roughly 77% seen once. Sequencing was carried out using peripheral blood. The origin of this receptor is a human donor in a cohort sampled during active COVID-19. V and J are TRBV19 and TRBJ1-2; the match to TRBD1 covers 10 bases. CDR3 protein: CASTADRGRNYGYTF. The CDR3 coding sequence is TGTGCCAGTACTGCAGACAGGGGGCGGAACTATGGCTACACCTTC.